One sample yielded the 13 T cell receptor beta chains listed below, sequenced in a study of cytomegalovirus exposure and HLA in healthy donors. 60 Vbeta and 13 Jbeta primers were used in PCR. Measured with immunoSEQ multiplex PCR; TCRdb has only the in-frame clones, and not every one. The sample includes 150,000 or so clones, approximately 82% of them seen just once. Sequenced sample: PBMCs. The receptors shown here come from a man between 18 and 29 years old in good health and CMV-seropositive.

Concerning this clone itself: A junction boundary mismatches the germline segment, possibly from a read error. This sequence joins TRBV6-5 and TRBJ1-2; 7 nucleotides agree with TRBD1. In germline, CDR1 is MNHEY, CDR2 SVGAGI. This CDR3 is 14 amino acids long. In nucleotides, the CDR3 is TGTGCCAGCAGTGGGGACAGTACATTCTATGGCTACCCCTTC. This codes for CASSGDSTFYGYPF.

The chain employs TRBV7-2 and TRBJ2-3; D is possibly TRBD2 (6 bases). The germline V and J ends were trimmed by 4 bases and 2 bases, with 13 bases remaining between them. The length of the CDR3 is 15 residues. CDR1 SGHTA and CDR2 FQGNSA come from the germline V gene. CDR3 sequence: CASSSPGLTTDTQYF. CDR3 DNA sequence: TGTGCCAGCAGCTCTCCGGGACTTACCACAGATACGCAGTATTTT.

This clone was seen a few times. The genes are TRBV19 and TRBJ2-2; 7 positions agree with TRBD1. The CDR3 runs to 15 residues. CDR1 and CDR2 (germline): LNHDA, SQIVND (reference sequence). The trim removed 7 bases at V and 4 bases at J, leaving 9 bases unmatched. This CDR3 is CASTTDRMGTGELFF. In DNA form, the CDR3 reads TGTGCCAGTACCACGGACAGGATGGGCACCGGGGAGCTGTTTTTT.

The rearrangement links TRBV6-5 to TRBJ2-3; D is unclear. Looked up from germline, CDR1 is MNHEY and CDR2 is SVGAGI. The CDR3 is 12 amino acids. Trimming removed 5 bases at V and 5 bases at J, with 8 bases between. The CDR3 is CASSLTGDTQYF. The CDR3, as DNA: TGTGCCAGCAGTCTGACTGGAGATACGCAGTATTTT.

The chain links TRBV5-1 to TRBJ2-3; D unresolved. The CDR3 runs to 15 residues. V lost 0 bases, J lost 3 bases, and 11 bases lay in between. From germline, CDR1 is SGHRS and CDR2 YFSETQ. The DNA for the CDR3 is TGCGCCAGCAGCTTGGCCTTAACCGGTACAGATACGCAGTATTTT. This translates into CASSLALTGTDTQYF.

This clone was seen a handful of times. Additional DNA sequences in this sample encode the identical CDR3. The rearrangement uses TRBV5-1 and TRBJ2-7; no clear D. Trimming stripped 1 base from V and 3 bases from J, with 14 bases between. Germline assignment: CDR1 SGHRS and CDR2 YFSETQ. The CDR3 is 15 residues long. The CDR3 protein is CASSLWSGVVYEQYF. CDR3 nucleotide sequence: TGCGCCAGCAGCTTGTGGTCGGGTGTAGTCTACGAGCAGTACTTC.

This clone was seen a few times. This sequence joins TRBV2 and TRBJ1-2; TRBD1 is a possible D gene (5 bases). The CDR3 spans 12 residues. The V end was cut by 6 bases, the J end by 3 bases, with 8 bases between. Germline assignment: CDR1 SNHLY and CDR2 FYNNEI. Here the CDR3 reads CASREGHYGYTF. The CDR3 DNA sequence: TGTGCCAGCAGGGAGGGGCACTATGGCTACACCTTC.

The chain couples TRBV27 to TRBJ2-7; the D gene is possibly TRBD2 (5 bases). Deletions cut 3 bases from V and 4 bases from J, with 13 bases between. The germline V gene encodes CDR1 MNHEY and CDR2 SMNVEV (reference sequence). The CDR3 spans 14 residues. CDR3 loop: CASSFEGRPYEQYF. CDR3 nucleotides: TGTGCCAGCAGTTTTGAGGGAAGGCCGTACGAGCAGTACTTC.

V and J are TRBV6-1 and TRBJ2-7; TRBD1 aligns across 8 bases. CDR3 length equals 15 residues. Germline V gene sequence: CDR1 MNHNS, CDR2 SASEGT. V shed 2 bases, J shed 6 bases, and the junction held 9 bases outside the gene matches. The CDR3 DNA follows: TGTGCCAGCAGTGAATTGAGGACAGGGTATGGCGAGCAGTACTTC. This codes for CASSELRTGYGEQYF.

This CDR3 is CASRDRGLYEQYF. The DNA for the CDR3 is TGTGCCAGCAGAGACAGGGGGCTGTACGAGCAGTACTTC. V usage is TRBV6-1 and J usage is TRBJ2-7, with TRBD1 matching 10 bases. From germline, CDR1 is MNHNS and CDR2 SASEGT. The trim removed 6 bases at V and 4 bases at J, leaving 3 bases unmatched. This CDR3 region has 13 residues.

The V call is TRBV6-4, the J call TRBJ2-3, with 12 nucleotides matching TRBD2. The CDR3 runs 14 residues. Per germline, CDR1 MRHNA and CDR2 SNTAGT. Trimming cost V 3 bases and J 5 bases; bases outside gene matches: 0. The chain's CDR3 is CASSEGLAGDTQYF. The CDR3 region has the DNA TGTGCCAGCAGTGAGGGACTAGCGGGAGATACGCAGTATTTT.

This sequence joins TRBV7-9 and TRBJ2-6; D might be TRBD2 (5 bases). Germline V CDR1 and CDR2: SEHNR, FQNEAQ (reference sequence). The CDR3 totals 18 residues. The V gene lost 5 bases and the J gene lost 0 bases, with 17 bases spanning the gap. CDR3 in amino acids: CASSPRGAAHSGANVLTF. In DNA form, the CDR3 reads TGTGCCAGCAGCCCCCGCGGAGCGGCTCACTCTGGGGCCAACGTCCTGACTTTC.

The rearrangement links TRBV7-9 to TRBJ1-1; D unclear. CDR3 length: 13 amino acids. V lost 7 bases, J lost 0 bases, and 9 bases lay in between. The germline V gene has CDR1 SEHNR and CDR2 FQNEAQ (reference sequence). The DNA of the CDR3 is TGTGCCAGCACTCGGGATTTGAACACTGAAGCTTTCTTT. Translation gives CASTRDLNTEAFF.